These 17 T cell receptor beta chains originate from one sample sequenced in a study of beta chain features in type 1 diabetes. Sequencing targeted expressed TCRB transcripts, as all isolated RNA had been reverse transcribed. The assay was immunoSEQ multiplex PCR, and TCRdb's table has in-frame clones only and misses some. Seen here are about 930,000 clones, about a sixth observed once, and the top ten hold around 0.02%. Material for sequencing was naive CD4+ T cells from blood. Receptors originate from a woman under 30 in good health.

The chain uses TRBV2 and TRBJ2-1; TRBD1 agrees at 7 bases. CDR3 length: 14 amino acids. Germline CDR1 reads SNHLY; CDR2 reads FYNNEI. V shed 6 bases and J 4 bases; nucleotides not matched to a gene: 6. The CDR3 DNA sequence: TGTGCCAGCAGATGGGACAGTCCTTACAATGAGCAGTTCTTC. Amino acid sequence: CASRWDSPYNEQFF.

About this clone: Distinct nucleotide sequences in the sample also encode this CDR3. The chain combines TRBV5-4 with TRBJ2-3; possible D gene TRBD2, 6 bases. The germline V and J ends were trimmed by 4 bases and 2 bases, with 11 bases remaining between them. From germline, CDR1 is SGHNT and CDR2 YYREEE (reference sequence). There are 14 residues in the CDR3. CDR3 nucleotide sequence: TGTGCCAGCAGCCTGGGACTCCTCACAGATACGCAGTATTTT. Encoded protein: CASSLGLLTDTQYF. Combining the CDR3 with reference TRBV5-4 and TRBJ2-3 gives the whole variable domain ETGVTQSPTHLIKTRGQQVTLRCSSQSGHNTVSWYQQALGQGPQFIFQYYREEENGRGNFPPRFSGLQFPNYSSELNVNALELDDSALYLCASSLGLLTDTQYFGPGTRLTVL.

V is TRBV6-1 and J is TRBJ1-1; D not resolved. V lost 7 bases and J lost 4, with 13 bases in between. Germline CDR1 is MNHNS and CDR2 is SASEGT. The CDR3 extends over 13 amino acids. The CDR3 is CASMREVSTEAFF. The DNA of the CDR3 is TGTGCCAGCATGAGGGAAGTCAGCACTGAAGCTTTCTTT.

The table lists this clone with a few counts. The chain has TRBV28 and TRBJ1-5; D is unclear. The germline V and J ends were trimmed by 2 bases and 2 bases, with 10 bases remaining between them. Germline lookup yields CDR1 MDHEN and CDR2 SYDVKM. CDR3 length equals 15 residues. CDR3 protein: CASSLSQDGNQPQHF. CDR3 sequence (DNA): TGTGCCAGCAGTTTAAGTCAGGATGGCAATCAGCCCCAGCATTTT.

This clone was counted between two and nine times. The chain couples TRBV27 to TRBJ1-5; the D is unclear. The CDR3 spans 14 residues. CDR1 and CDR2 (germline): MNHEY, SMNVEV (reference sequence). V was cut by 3 bases and J by 6 bases, with 12 bases left in between. CDR3 sequence reads: CASSFREGIQPQHF. The CDR3 bases are TGTGCCAGCAGTTTCCGGGAGGGTATTCAGCCCCAGCATTTT.

The chain carries TRBV5-4 and TRBJ2-1; D might be TRBD2 (6 bases). Trimming left V 4 bases short and J 3 bases short, with 20 bases between. CDR3 size: 17 residues. Germline V gene data show CDR1 as SGHNT and CDR2 as YYREEE (reference sequence). The CDR3 loop is CASSKSMSSDNYNEQFF. The CDR3 bases are TGTGCCAGCAGCAAAAGTATGTCTAGCGACAACTACAATGAGCAGTTCTTC.

This clone was seen a few times. The V call is TRBV18, the J call TRBJ2-6; tentatively, D is TRBD1 (6 bases). This CDR3 has 16 amino acids. CDR1 and CDR2 from the germline V gene are KGHSH and LQKENI. Between the trimmed V and J ends, which lost 8 bases and 0 bases, there was a span of 14 bases. The CDR3 region has the DNA TGTGCCAGCCGATTCCAGACAGGCTCTGGGGCCAACGTCCTGACTTTC. It specifies CASRFQTGSGANVLTF. Combining the CDR3 with reference TRBV18 and TRBJ2-6 gives the whole variable domain NAGVMQNPRHLVRRRGQEARLRCSPMKGHSHVYWYRQLPEEGLKFMVYLQKENIIDESGMPKERFSAEFPKEGPSILRIQQVVRGDSAAYFCASRFQTGSGANVLTFGAGSRLTVL.

The rearrangement uses TRBV6-5 and TRBJ2-7, with D unclear. The CDR3 is 15 residues long. Germline V lookup: CDR1 MNHEY, CDR2 SVGAGI. The ends were cut back, 0 bases at V and 3 bases at J, with 12 bases in the middle. CDR3 coding DNA: TGTGCCAGCAGTTACTCGATTGCCGTGGGCTACGAGCAGTACTTC. This gives the protein CASSYSIAVGYEQYF.

This clone was picked up a small number of times. This sequence joins TRBV15 and TRBJ1-6; D may be TRBD1 (6 bases). This CDR3 region has 16 residues. Germline values: CDR1 LNHNV, CDR2 YYDKDF (reference sequence). V lost 0 bases, J lost 8 bases, and 14 bases lay in between. CDR3 DNA sequence: TGTGCCACCAGCAGAGATTTTTCGGGGGCGTATTCACCCCTCCACTTT. It translates to CATSRDFSGAYSPLHF.

The chain couples TRBV4-2 to TRBJ1-5; TRBD1 might be the D (5 bases). V dropped 3 bases and J dropped 0 bases, with 9 bases sitting between them. Germline V gene lookup returns CDR1 LGHNA and CDR2 YNFKEQ. CDR3 length: 15 residues. Here the CDR3 reads CASSQGDYSNQPQHF. CDR3 DNA: TGTGCCAGCAGCCAGGGGGATTATAGCAATCAGCCCCAGCATTTT.

The chain is built from TRBV4-2 and TRBJ2-7, with 9 bases fitting TRBD2. This CDR3 is 17 amino acids long. Per germline, CDR1 LGHNA and CDR2 YNFKEQ. The V gene end was trimmed by 2 bases and the J gene end by 6 bases; junction bases not matched to a gene: 14. CDR3 loop: CASSQLVAGDSTSEQYF. The CDR3 bases are TGTGCCAGCAGCCAACTAGTAGCGGGGGACTCTACCTCCGAGCAGTACTTC.

The J gene is TRBJ2-3, the V gene TRBV18; no clear D. Trimming removed 4 bases at V and 2 bases at J, with 4 bases between. The CDR3 is 12 residues long. Germline V gene lookup returns CDR1 KGHSH and CDR2 LQKENI. The CDR3 DNA sequence: TGTGCCAGCTCACGTTACACAGATACGCAGTATTTT. Its translation: CASSRYTDTQYF.

This clone was picked up a small number of times. Additional DNA sequences in this sample encode the identical CDR3. The chain joins TRBV7-9 to TRBJ2-3; 8 bases match TRBD1. Losses at the gene ends were 1 base for V and 2 bases for J; bases not matched to a gene: 2. CDR3 length: 15 amino acids. Looked up from germline, CDR1 is SEHNR and CDR2 is FQNEAQ (reference sequence). The CDR3 nucleotides are TGTGCCAGCAGCTTAGGACAGGGGACCACAGATACGCAGTATTTT. Translating gives CASSLGQGTTDTQYF.

This clone was seen a few times. V gene TRBV10-3 combines with J gene TRBJ1-2, with D possibly being TRBD1 (6 bases). Trimming removed 5 bases at V and 4 bases at J, with 11 bases between. The CDR3 has 13 amino acids. Germline lookup yields CDR1 ENHRY and CDR2 SYGVKD. The CDR3: CAISLDSVYGYTF. CDR3 in DNA: TGTGCCATCAGTTTGGACAGCGTCTATGGCTACACCTTC.

The chain combines TRBV6-6 with TRBJ2-7; D gene ambiguous. V gave up 7 bases and J gave up 3 bases, with 10 bases separating them. Germline CDR1 MNHNY, CDR2 SVGAGI (reference sequence). The length of the CDR3 is 12 residues. The CDR3 DNA is TGTGCCAGCACCCGCAACAACTACGAGCAGTACTTC. Translation gives CASTRNNYEQYF.

The chain recombines TRBV7-2 with TRBJ2-3; D is possibly TRBD1 (5 bases). This CDR3 comprises 12 residues. Trimming pared 0 bases from V and 14 bases from J, leaving 12 bases between. CDR1 and CDR2 from the germline V gene are SGHTA and FQGNSA. The DNA of the CDR3 is TGTGCCAGCAGCTTAGCGCCTCCTGGGGCGTATTTT. It yields the protein CASSLAPPGAYF. Using reference TRBV7-2 and TRBJ2-3 for the parts outside the CDR3, the full variable domain is GAGVSQSPSNKVTEKGKDVELRCDPISGHTALYWYRQSLGQGLEFLIYFQGNSAPDKSGLPSDRFSAERTGGSVSTLTIQRTQQEDSAVYLCASSLAPPGAYFGPGTRLTVL.

This clone was detected only a few times. The same CDR3 also results from other DNA sequences found in this sample. The chain is built from TRBV20-1 and TRBJ2-7; D unclear. The CDR3 has 11 residues. Germline lookup yields CDR1 DFQATT and CDR2 SNEGSKA (reference sequence). V lost 1 base and J 2 bases, leaving 3 bases between the germline ends. The CDR3 region is CSARGPYEQYF. The CDR3 bases are TGCAGTGCTAGAGGCCCCTACGAGCAGTACTTC.